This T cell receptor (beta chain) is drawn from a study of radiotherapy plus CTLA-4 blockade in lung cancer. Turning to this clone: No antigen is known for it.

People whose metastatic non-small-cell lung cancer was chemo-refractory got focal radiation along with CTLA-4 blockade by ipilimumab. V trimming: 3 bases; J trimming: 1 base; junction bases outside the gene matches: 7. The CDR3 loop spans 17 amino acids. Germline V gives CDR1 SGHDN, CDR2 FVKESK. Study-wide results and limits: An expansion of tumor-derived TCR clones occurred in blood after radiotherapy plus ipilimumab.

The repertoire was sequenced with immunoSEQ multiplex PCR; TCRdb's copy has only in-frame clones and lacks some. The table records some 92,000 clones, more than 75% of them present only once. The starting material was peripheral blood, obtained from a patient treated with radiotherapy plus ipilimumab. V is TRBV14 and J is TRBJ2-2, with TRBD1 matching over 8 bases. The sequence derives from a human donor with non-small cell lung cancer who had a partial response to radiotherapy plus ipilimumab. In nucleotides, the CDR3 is TGTGCCAGCAGCCAGCTCGCCGGGACAGGGAACACCGGGGAGCTGTTTTTT. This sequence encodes CASSQLAGTGNTGELFF. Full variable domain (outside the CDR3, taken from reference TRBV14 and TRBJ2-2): EAGVTQFPSHSVIEKGQTVTLRCDPISGHDNLYWYRRVMGKEIKFLLHFVKESKQDESGMPNNRFLAERTGGTYSTLKVQPAELEDSGVYFCASSQLAGTGNTGELFFGEGSRLTVL.